This T cell receptor (beta chain) was sequenced for a study of blood T cell repertoires in COVID-19. On the study more broadly: COVID-19 samples collected from the United States, Italy and Spain covered acute and convalescent phases. Nucleic acid was either cDNA or gDNA, and it came from T cells, B-cell-depleted T cells, or PBMCs.

From germline, CDR1 is SNHLY and CDR2 FYNNEI. This CDR3 has 13 amino acids. The V end lost 2 bases, the J end lost 3 bases, and 7 bases lay between the germline ends. Original methodology: Quantification of nucleated cells was approximated via reference gene primer amplification. The protocol was immunoSEQ multiplex PCR, while the TCRdb copy is restricted to in-frame clones and leaves out a portion. That table gives V, J and clone size, and the DNA gave D and trimming. Of about 270,000 clones listed, around 83% are singletons. Sequenced material: peripheral blood. The origin of this receptor is an elderly man with acute or convalescent COVID-19. This chain uses TRBV2 with TRBJ2-5; weak D call: TRBD1 (6 bases). DNA of the CDR3: TGTGCCAGCAGTGAAAACAGGGAAGAGACCCAGTACTTC. Translating gives CASSENREETQYF.